Listed below are T cell receptor beta chains from one sample, sequenced in a study of T cell repertoires in cytomegalovirus infection. TCRdb reanalysed the reads using MiXCR and keeps one entry per CDR3 protein. Altogether about 570,000 distinct CDR3 sequences are present, about 39% being singletons, with the ten largest covering around 50%. These receptors have no identified antigens. The starting material was cultured PBMCs, obtained from culture after CMV antigen stimulation. These receptors were taken from a human donor in good health (CMV status not recorded). Some clones in this sample may be carry-over from other donors' samples. Both conserved end residues are part of each CDR3. D genes are given only for firm matches. Size is omitted from some rows. Given values are once, few, many or a class for expanded clones.

j_call d_call clone_size v_call cdr3_nt cdr3_aa
TRBJ1-6 . . TRBV19 TGTGCCAGTAGTGCGACAGTCTCGGATTCACCCCTCCACTTT CASSATVSDSPLHF
TRBJ1-4 . . TRBV5-1 TGCGCCAGCAGCTTGTGGCCAGCTGAAAAACTGTTTTTT CASSLWPAEKLFF
TRBJ2-7 . . TRBV7-2 TGTGCCAGCAGCCCGACAAGAATTGACGAGCAGTACTTC CASSPTRIDEQYF
TRBJ1-5 . . TRBV19 TGTGCCAGTAGTGGCACAGTGAGAAACCCTAGCAATCAGCCCCAGCATTTT CASSGTVRNPSNQPQHF
TRBJ1-2 . . TRBV10-3 TGTGCCATCAGTGAAGATTATTACGGCTACACCTTC CAISEDYYGYTF
TRBJ1-1 . . TRBV20-1 TGCAGTGCTAGAGGGGGGGGCGGGAACACTGAAGCTTTCTTT CSARGGGGNTEAFF
TRBJ2-1 . . TRBV7-2 TGTGCCAGCAGCTTAGAGCCCCTAGGAGAGCAGTTCTTC CASSLEPLGEQFF
TRBJ2-7 . few TRBV11-1 TGTGCCAGCAGCCTCTCCGGAGGGGGGGAGCAGTACTTC CASSLSGGGEQYF
TRBJ1-3 . few TRBV12-3/TRBV12-4 TGTGCCAGCAGCCCCCGTGGGGTGGTTGACACCATATATTTT CASSPRGVVDTIYF
TRBJ1-1 . . TRBV7-2 TGTGCCAGCAGCTTTACAGGACTTATGAACACTGAAGCTTTCTTT CASSFTGLMNTEAFF
TRBJ2-1 . . TRBV10-3 TGTGCCATCAGTGAGTCGCGGAATGAGCAGTTCTTC CAISESRNEQFF
TRBJ1-2 TRBD1 few TRBV12-3/TRBV12-4 TGTGCCAGCAGTTTGCAGCGACAGGGCGGCGGCTACACCTTC CASSLQRQGGGYTF
TRBJ2-7 TRBD2 few TRBV6-2/TRBV6-3 TGTGCCAGCGAAGGCCTAGCGGGAGACTACGAGCAGTACTTC CASEGLAGDYEQYF
TRBJ1-2 . . TRBV19 TGTGCCTCAGTTGGCGTGGGAGTTAACTATGGCTACACCTTC CASVGVGVNYGYTF
TRBJ2-1 . few TRBV18 TGTGCCAGCTCACCTGAGAGGGAAAGCTACAATGAGCAGTTCTTC CASSPERESYNEQFF
TRBJ1-5 . . TRBV7-2 TGTGCCAGCAGCATCGACGGCAATCAGCCCCAGCATTTT CASSIDGNQPQHF
TRBJ2-5 . . TRBV7-2 TGTGCCAGCAGCCCCTCATGGCGCGGCGGGGAGACCCAGTACTTC CASSPSWRGGETQYF
TRBJ1-5 . . TRBV6-2/TRBV6-3 TGTGCCAGCAGTTACGTAGGGGCACATCAGCCCCAGCATTTT CASSYVGAHQPQHF
TRBJ1-2 . many TRBV7-2 TGTGCCAGCAGCCCTGCGGGGACACAAGCCCCCAATGGCTACACCTTC CASSPAGTQAPNGYTF
TRBJ1-2 . . TRBV5-1 TGCGCCAGCAGCTTGACCGGAAGGGTTTACTATGGCTACACCTTC CASSLTGRVYYGYTF
TRBJ1-2 TRBD1 . TRBV7-2 TGTGCCAGCAGCTCCATACTACAGGGGGGTGGCTACACCTTC CASSSILQGGGYTF
TRBJ1-2 TRBD1 few TRBV28 TGTGCCAGCAGTTCTCAGGGGGACCTCTATGGCTACACCTTC CASSSQGDLYGYTF
TRBJ1-1 . few TRBV4-1 TGCGCCAGCAGCCGCGTCCAGGGGTTAGGGACTGAAGCTTTCTTT CASSRVQGLGTEAFF
TRBJ2-2 TRBD2 . TRBV11-2 TGTGCCAGCAGCCAAACGACTAGCGGGGCTAACACCGGGGAGCTGTTTTTT CASSQTTSGANTGELFF
TRBJ1-4 . . TRBV5-6 TGTGCCAGCAGCCGAGAACAGGGAGGTGAAAAACTGTTTTTT CASSREQGGEKLFF
TRBJ1-1 . . TRBV15 TGTGCCACCAGCAGAAGCGACAGGAACACTGAAGCTTTCTTT CATSRSDRNTEAFF
TRBJ1-2 TRBD1 . TRBV20-1 TGCAGTGCTAGAGCGGCGGGACAGGAGGTCTATGGCTACACCTTC CSARAAGQEVYGYTF
TRBJ1-3 . . TRBV6-5 TGTGCCAGCAGTAGACCTACAGGGTACGGAAACACCATATATTTT CASSRPTGYGNTIYF
TRBJ2-3 . . TRBV20-1 TGCAGTGCCCCTGAAGACCGGGCTAGCGTTGCAGATACGCAGTATTTT CSAPEDRASVADTQYF
TRBJ1-2 TRBD1 . TRBV5-1 TGCGCCAGCAGCCCCGGGACAGCGGGCTATGGCTACACCTTC CASSPGTAGYGYTF
TRBJ2-3 . many TRBV7-2 TGTGCCAGCAGCTTAGCAGGGTCAGGGGCAACCGCAGATACGCAGTATTTT CASSLAGSGATADTQYF
TRBJ1-2 . . TRBV7-2 TGTGCCAGCAGCTCAGGGCCCCGAGGCTACACCTTC CASSSGPRGYTF
TRBJ1-2 . once TRBV28 TGTGCCAGCAGTTTATCCTACGGCTATGGCTACACCTTC CASSLSYGYGYTF
TRBJ2-7 . few TRBV6-1 TGTGCCAGCAGTGAATTGGTGGTACGCTCCTACGAGCAGTACTTC CASSELVVRSYEQYF
TRBJ2-6 . few TRBV7-2 TGTGCCAGCCCAGGTGATGCCAACGTCCTGACTTTC CASPGDANVLTF
TRBJ2-1 . . TRBV14 TGTGCCAGCAGCCAAGACTACGCCTACAATGAGCAGTTCTTC CASSQDYAYNEQFF
TRBJ1-1 . . TRBV7-8 TGTGCCAGCAGAAAGGGCACTGAAGCTTTCTTT CASRKGTEAFF
TRBJ2-3 TRBD2 . TRBV18 TGTGCCAGCAGCTCCGGATTGATCGCGGGAGTGATTGCAGATACGCAGTATTTT CASSSGLIAGVIADTQYF
TRBJ1-2 . . TRBV11-2 TGTGCCAGCAGCTCACACTCGGGGGGCTACACCTTC CASSSHSGGYTF
TRBJ2-3 TRBD2 . TRBV7-8 TGTGCCAGCAGCTTAGCGGGACTAGCCACTAATACGCAGTATTTT CASSLAGLATNTQYF
TRBJ1-5 . . TRBV20-1 TGCAGTGCTAGAGCGGCAAGAGATCAGCCCCAGCATTTT CSARAARDQPQHF
TRBJ2-1 TRBD2 . TRBV19 TGTGCCAGTAGTATAGCGATAGCGGGAGGTCAAAATGAGCAGTTCTTC CASSIAIAGGQNEQFF
TRBJ2-3 . few TRBV7-9 TGTGCCAGCAGCTTAGAAGGGGCCCGGAGGTATTTT CASSLEGARRYF
TRBJ2-2 . many TRBV18 TGTGCCAGCTCCTGGGGCACCGGGGAGCTGTTTTTT CASSWGTGELFF
TRBJ2-5 TRBD1 few TRBV11-2 TGTGCCAGCAGCTGGAGGGTAGACAGGGGGGAGACCCAGTACTTC CASSWRVDRGETQYF